The 32 T cell receptor beta chains in this list originate from one sample, sequenced in a study of OX40 agonist ivuxolimab in advanced cancers. Sequenced by immunoSEQ multiplex PCR; TCRdb stores in-frame clones only, minus some. Of more than 55,000 clones detected, roughly 89% appear once; the ten largest clones hold about an eighth. Sequences were derived from CD4+ or CD8+ T cells sorted from blood, sampled in a trial of the OX40 agonist ivuxolimab. These TCRs come from an adult with an advanced solid tumor such as melanoma, head and neck, liver or kidney cancer.

The genes are TRBV7-3 and TRBJ2-5; no firm D call. V was trimmed by 3 bases and J by 2 bases, leaving 22 bases between them. Germline CDR1 and CDR2: SGHTA and FQGTGA. The CDR3 is 18 amino acids. CDR3 in DNA: TGTGCCAGCAGCTTTACACCCACGACTTTCTTTAGGCAAGAGACCCAGTACTTC. Translating gives CASSFTPTTFFRQETQYF.

This rearrangement joins TRBV10-3 to TRBJ1-3; TRBD1 matches at 7 bases. The CDR3 is 15 residues long. The V gene's germline CDR1 is ENHRY and CDR2 SYGVKD. Losses at the gene ends were 7 bases for V and 4 bases for J; bases not matched to a gene: 10. Here the CDR3 reads CAIKDREGFGNTIYF. The CDR3 DNA is TGTGCCATCAAAGACAGGGAGGGGTTCGGAAACACCATATATTTT.

The V call is TRBV27, the J call TRBJ2-1; 7 nucleotides match TRBD2. J was trimmed by 4 bases and V by 0 bases; bases with no gene match: 9. The germline V gene encodes CDR1 MNHEY and CDR2 SMNVEV (reference sequence). This CDR3 contains 17 residues. The CDR3 DNA reads as TGTGCCAGCAGTTTATCAAGGGAGGGGCTTTGGTACAATGAGCAGTTCTTC. Protein product: CASSLSREGLWYNEQFF.

The chain recombines TRBV11-2 with TRBJ1-3, with D perhaps TRBD1 (5 bases). This CDR3 is built from 13 residues. V was trimmed by 6 bases and J by 1 base, leaving 7 bases between them. Germline CDR1 reads SGHAT; CDR2 reads FQNNGV. The CDR3 loop is CASRPGSGNTIYF. The CDR3 bases are TGTGCCAGCAGACCAGGGTCTGGAAACACCATATATTTT. The complete variable domain, with remaining parts taken from reference TRBV11-2 and TRBJ1-3, reads EAGVAQSPRYKIIEKRQSVAFWCNPISGHATLYWYQQILGQGPKLLIQFQNNGVVDDSQLPKDRFSAERLKGVDSTLKIQPAKLEDSAVYLCASRPGSGNTIYFGEGSWLTVV.

This clone has more than one count but fewer than ten. This chain joins TRBV10-1 and TRBJ1-2; no firm D call. Trimming took 3 bases from V and 1 from J, leaving 6 bases between them. CDR1 is WNHNN and CDR2 is SYGVQD in the germline V gene (reference sequence). This CDR3 has 13 amino acids. The CDR3 protein is CASSEQLNYGYTF. In DNA, the CDR3 is TGCGCCAGCAGTGAACAGCTTAACTATGGCTACACCTTC.

The J gene is TRBJ1-1, the V gene TRBV5-1; no clear D. The CDR3 length is 14 residues. Trimming left V 8 bases short and J 0 bases short, with 14 bases between. Germline V gene data show CDR1 as SGHRS and CDR2 as YFSETQ. The DNA of the CDR3 is TGCGCCAGTAGTGTTTTGGCCCTGAACACTGAAGCTTTCTTT. Residues: CASSVLALNTEAFF.

The chain recombines TRBV28 with TRBJ2-5; 7 bases line up with TRBD2. The CDR3 sequence is 15 residues long. Trimming at V came to 2 bases and at J to 5 bases, leaving 8 bases not matched to a gene. Germline CDR1 MDHEN, CDR2 SYDVKM. CDR3 amino acids: CASSLLGAGDETQYF. The DNA for the CDR3 is TGTGCCAGCAGTTTACTCGGGGCGGGAGACGAGACCCAGTACTTC.

The chain employs TRBV7-2 and TRBJ2-1; D gene uncertain. V was shortened by 5 bases and J by 12 bases, with 20 bases between the two germline ends. Germline CDR1 SGHTA, CDR2 FQGNSA. This CDR3 contains 14 residues. The DNA of the CDR3 is TGTGCCAGCAGCCCGACGGACGCCCTGGACGTGCAGTTCTTC. It codes for CASSPTDALDVQFF.

This rearrangement joins TRBV5-1 to TRBJ2-2; D is perhaps TRBD2 (6 bases). Germline loops: CDR1 SGHRS, CDR2 YFSETQ. The V gene lost 4 bases and the J gene lost 5 bases, with 15 bases spanning the gap. The CDR3 runs to 15 residues. CDR3 coding DNA: TGCGCCAGCAGCCGGGAACTAGCTACTACCGGGGAGCTGTTTTTT. Translated, it gives CASSRELATTGELFF.

The chain carries TRBV19 and TRBJ1-1, with D unclear. The germline CDR1 and CDR2 sequences are LNHDA and SQIVND (reference sequence). The CDR3 contains 15 residues. V was shortened by 4 bases and J by 1 base, with 13 bases between the two germline ends. The CDR3 nucleotides are TGTGCCAGTAGTACAATCACGACGAGGAACACTGAAGCTTTCTTT. It is translated as CASSTITTRNTEAFF.

The chain uses TRBV19 and TRBJ2-7; possibly TRBD2 for D (5 bases). The CDR3 totals 14 residues. From germline, CDR1 is LNHDA and CDR2 SQIVND (reference sequence). The V and J ends lost 3 bases and 2 bases respectively, with 11 bases between them. The CDR3 DNA reads as TGTGCCAGTAGTATCTGGTCGGGAACCTACGAGCAGTACTTC. Translating it yields CASSIWSGTYEQYF.

The DNA of the CDR3 is TGCGCCAGCTCTACCCCAAGGGAGGGTGCGACCGGGGAGCTGTTTTTT. The encoded protein is CASSTPREGATGELFF. V and J are TRBV4-1 and TRBJ2-2, with TRBD2 identical over 7 bases. Per the germline V gene, CDR1 is MGHRA and CDR2 is YSYEKL. Trimming removed 8 bases from V and 5 bases from J; junction bases left unmatched: 14. The CDR3 extends over 16 amino acids.

The rearrangement uses TRBV18 and TRBJ2-3; D is perhaps TRBD2 (5 bases). Per germline, CDR1 KGHSH and CDR2 LQKENI. Deletions cut 2 bases from V and 0 bases from J, with 9 bases between. The CDR3 is made up of 15 amino acids. In nucleotides, the CDR3 is TGTGCCAGCTCACCAGAGGGCGGGAGCACAGATACGCAGTATTTT. Its protein product is CASSPEGGSTDTQYF. The entire variable domain, with the rest obtained from reference TRBV18 and TRBJ2-3, is as follows: NAGVMQNPRHLVRRRGQEARLRCSPMKGHSHVYWYRQLPEEGLKFMVYLQKENIIDESGMPKERFSAEFPKEGPSILRIQQVVRGDSAAYFCASSPEGGSTDTQYFGPGTRLTVL.

The chain combines TRBV11-2 with TRBJ2-1; tentative D call: TRBD2 (6 bases). V lost 6 bases and J 4 bases, leaving 13 bases between the germline ends. This CDR3 is 14 amino acids long. Germline V lookup: CDR1 SGHAT, CDR2 FQNNGV. CDR3: CASRRLASYNEQFF. CDR3 bases: TGTGCCAGCAGAAGGCTAGCGTCGTACAATGAGCAGTTCTTC.

This clone was seen a few times. The rearrangement links TRBV2 to TRBJ1-5, with 12 bases lining up with TRBD1. V shed 6 bases and J 7 bases; nucleotides not matched to a gene: 4. Germline V gene data show CDR1 as SNHLY and CDR2 as FYNNEI. This CDR3 spans 14 amino acids. The CDR3 protein is CASRPGTGGQPQHF. DNA for the CDR3: TGTGCCAGCAGGCCCGGGACAGGGGGCCAGCCCCAGCATTTT.

CDR3 nucleotides: TGTGCCAGCAGCGTAGGCGCGGCGGGAGTTTTGGCAGATACGCAGTATTTT. Its translation is CASSVGAAGVLADTQYF. The gene calls are TRBV9 and TRBJ2-3; the match to TRBD2 covers 7 bases. V was clipped by 0 bases and J by 4 bases; unmatched bases: 11. CDR3 length: 17 residues. Germline values: CDR1 SGDLS, CDR2 YYNGEE.

The chain uses TRBV28 and TRBJ2-3; 8 bases agree with TRBD2. Germline assignment: CDR1 MDHEN and CDR2 SYDVKM. V trimming: 2 bases; J trimming: 1 base; junction bases outside the gene matches: 8. The length of the CDR3 is 17 residues. The CDR3 bases are TGTGCCAGCAGTTTAGCCAGCGGGAGTAGGGGCACAGATACGCAGTATTTT. This encodes CASSLASGSRGTDTQYF. The complete variable domain, with remaining parts taken from reference TRBV28 and TRBJ2-3, reads DVKVTQSSRYLVKRTGEKVFLECVQDMDHENMFWYRQDPGLGLRLIYFSYDVKMKEKGDIPEGYSVSREKKERFSLILESASTNQTSMYLCASSLASGSRGTDTQYFGPGTRLTVL.

This chain links TRBV18 with TRBJ1-3; perhaps TRBD1 as D (5 bases). Germline V gene sequence: CDR1 KGHSH, CDR2 LQKENI. The germline V and J ends were trimmed by 6 bases and 0 bases, with 12 bases remaining between them. The CDR3 has 15 residues. DNA for the CDR3: TGTGCCAGCTCGCCGACAGACCTCTCTGGAAACACCATATATTTT. The encoded protein is CASSPTDLSGNTIYF. The full variable domain, in which reference TRBV18 and TRBJ1-3 provide the parts outside the CDR3, is NAGVMQNPRHLVRRRGQEARLRCSPMKGHSHVYWYRQLPEEGLKFMVYLQKENIIDESGMPKERFSAEFPKEGPSILRIQQVVRGDSAAYFCASSPTDLSGNTIYFGEGSWLTVV.

This clone was observed a single time. The chain has TRBV25-1 and TRBJ1-1; possible D gene TRBD1, 5 bases. V was pared by 2 bases and J by 2 bases, with 9 bases between. The CDR3 loop spans 14 amino acids. The germline V gene encodes CDR1 MGHDK and CDR2 SYGVNS. The CDR3: CASSEPGLNTEAFF. The CDR3 DNA is TGTGCCAGCAGTGAACCAGGGCTCAACACTGAAGCTTTCTTT.

The chain joins TRBV6-1 to TRBJ1-1, with a weak D call TRBD1 (5 bases). V lost 3 bases, J lost 5 bases, and 16 bases lay in between. CDR3 length equals 15 residues. In germline, CDR1 is MNHNS, CDR2 SASEGT. CDR3 sequence: CASSEWGTRRTEAFF. CDR3 coding DNA: TGTGCCAGCAGTGAGTGGGGGACCAGGCGGACTGAAGCTTTCTTT.

CDR3 sequence reads: CASSLDRDNQPQHF. The CDR3 DNA reads TGTGCCAGCAGCCTCGACAGGGACAATCAGCCCCAGCATTTT. The chain employs TRBV6-5 and TRBJ1-5, with 7 bases lining up with TRBD1. J was trimmed by 3 bases and V by 6 bases; bases with no gene match: 5. This CDR3 is 14 amino acids long. Germline CDR1 is MNHEY and CDR2 is SVGAGI.

The chain has TRBV19 and TRBJ2-5, with a tentative D call TRBD1 (5 bases). This CDR3 has 14 amino acids. The V end lost 3 bases, the J end lost 5 bases, and 13 bases lay between the germline ends. Germline assignment: CDR1 LNHDA and CDR2 SQIVND (reference sequence). The chain's CDR3 is CASSIRQGGETQYF. CDR3 sequence (DNA): TGTGCCAGTAGTATCCGCCAGGGTGGTGAGACCCAGTACTTC.

V gene TRBV27 combines with J gene TRBJ2-3, with 10 bases aligning to TRBD2. With V trimmed by 6 bases and J by 1 base, 7 bases remained unmatched. Looked up from germline, CDR1 is MNHEY and CDR2 is SMNVEV (reference sequence). The CDR3 totals 16 residues. DNA of the CDR3: TGTGCCAGCAGGCGGAGCGGGGGGGTTCGCACAGATACGCAGTATTTT. Its protein product is CASRRSGGVRTDTQYF.

The chain links TRBV5-1 to TRBJ1-2, with 7 bases identical to TRBD1. The V gene's germline CDR1 is SGHRS and CDR2 YFSETQ. After removal of 3 bases from V and 8 bases from J, the junction contained 10 bases not matched to a gene. CDR3 length: 14 amino acids. CDR3 amino acids: CASSYRQGRYGYTF. In DNA form, the CDR3 reads TGCGCCAGCAGCTACCGACAGGGCCGCTACGGCTACACCTTC.

This sequence joins TRBV28 and TRBJ2-4; D not certain. Germline V gene sequence: CDR1 MDHEN, CDR2 SYDVKM. CDR3 length equals 16 residues. Trimming left V 1 base short and J 0 bases short, with 10 bases between. The CDR3 loop is CASSLYSVEAKNIQYF. In DNA form, the CDR3 reads TGTGCCAGCAGTTTATATTCGGTGGAAGCCAAAAACATTCAGTACTTC.

This clone is a singleton in its sample. As DNA, the CDR3 is TGTGCCAGCAGTCCCCAGAGGTACAGCTCCTACAATGAGCAGTTCTTC. It codes for CASSPQRYSSYNEQFF. V gene TRBV27 combines with J gene TRBJ2-1; no firm D call. Trimming pared 5 bases from V and 0 bases from J, leaving 14 bases between. The CDR3 runs 16 residues. Germline-derived CDR1 and CDR2 are MNHEY and SMNVEV (reference sequence).

The chain uses TRBV10-3 and TRBJ2-3; 7 bases line up with TRBD2. The CDR3 runs to 16 residues. Germline values: CDR1 ENHRY, CDR2 SYGVKD. The V and J ends lost 4 bases and 0 bases, in that order; junction bases with no gene match: 7. Here the CDR3 DNA reads TGTGCCATCAGTGGAGGAGAGCGGGGTAGCACAGATACGCAGTATTTT. As protein: CAISGGERGSTDTQYF.

This chain links TRBV19 with TRBJ2-3; 9 bases fit TRBD2. V lost 5 bases, J lost 0 bases, and 3 bases stayed unmatched. CDR3 size: 15 residues. The germline V gene has CDR1 LNHDA and CDR2 SQIVND (reference sequence). The CDR3 is CASSLSGRSTDTQYF. The CDR3 DNA sequence: TGTGCCAGTAGTCTAAGCGGGAGGAGCACAGATACGCAGTATTTT.

In its sample, this clone was seen a few times. V gene TRBV5-6 combines with J gene TRBJ1-5; D remains ambiguous. V was cut by 3 bases and J by 5 bases, with 6 bases left in between. Germline CDR1 and CDR2: SGHDT and YYEEEE. The CDR3 covers 12 residues. This chain's CDR3 is CASSSMYQPQHF. DNA of the CDR3: TGTGCCAGCAGCTCGATGTATCAGCCCCAGCATTTT.

This chain connects TRBV6-5 to TRBJ2-7, with 10 positions matching TRBD1. The V segment lost 3 bases and the J segment 4 bases; nucleotides outside the gene matches: 3. This CDR3 comprises 14 residues. Germline assignment: CDR1 MNHEY and CDR2 SVGAGI. The CDR3 here is CASSYRGQGYEQYF. DNA of the CDR3: TGTGCCAGCAGTTATAGGGGACAGGGGTACGAGCAGTACTTC.

This clone was found a few times. The chain employs TRBV7-9 and TRBJ1-4; unclear D gene. Trimming took 1 base from V and 8 from J, leaving 23 bases between them. The CDR3 loop spans 18 amino acids. Looked up from germline, CDR1 is SEHNR and CDR2 is FQNEAQ (reference sequence). The CDR3 spells CASSLGRAPSSQGEKLFF. CDR3 DNA sequence: TGTGCCAGCAGCTTAGGTAGGGCCCCGAGTTCCCAAGGAGAAAAACTGTTTTTT.

The chain joins TRBV11-3 to TRBJ2-7, with a weak D call TRBD2 (7 bases). This CDR3 is 15 amino acids long. The V gene's germline CDR1 is SGHNT and CDR2 YENEEA. V was trimmed by 7 bases and J by 4 bases, leaving 20 bases between them. CDR3 region: CASTQGLAAIYEQYF. The CDR3 bases are TGTGCCAGCACCCAGGGGCTAGCGGCAATTTACGAGCAGTACTTC.